What follows is one TCR beta chain and its context. The antigen it binds to is not known. No base qualities exist here, and no much larger clone lies one base off it. The immunoSEQ Assay was the method used to sequence TCRbeta CDR3 regions. After extraction, genomic DNA underwent amplification by bias-controlled multiplex PCR, followed by high-throughput sequencing. The authors' pipeline ran thus. To quantify the absolute abundance of each unique TCRbeta CDR3 region, sequences were collapsed and filtered. T cell fraction was estimated by normalizing TCRbeta template counts to usable DNA, with usable DNA measured through amplification of reference genes found in all nucleated cells. Repertoire TCRs were annotated as SARS-CoV-2-specific when V gene, CDR3 amino acid sequence and J gene were exactly matched to a known reactive TCR set. MIRA supplied the reference SARS-CoV-2 TCR set, which was filtered for enrichment in COVID-19-positive ImmuneCODE repertoires so that public or cross-reactive TCRs were removed. Using the MIRA antigens, annotated TCRs were further analysed by specific ORF or by position within an ORF. Breadth was defined as annotated unique rearrangements over total unique productive rearrangements; depth was the summed frequency of those rearrangements. Two-sided Wilcoxon rank-sum tests were used to compare TCR breadth between groups. TCRdb's version of the immuneACCESS table is confined to in-frame rearrangements and falls short of the full clone set. An unresolved V gene accounts for under half of the shortfall where checked; the remainder is of unknown origin. V and J calls plus clone size are reproduced from that table; the DNA served to infer D and trimming. This sample is represented by approximately 420,000 clones; roughly 88% of them were singletons. 3.6% of the sample lies in the top ten.

The treatment or condition label on this specimen signifies: roughly 20 received Ad26.COV2.S at low or high dose, single or two shots; about 5 received placebo; per-sample allocation not given. Repertoires of vaccine and placebo recipients were sequenced from samples taken on day 63 after the first injection. In Cohort 1b, around 23 adults aged 18-55 years were enrolled at a single site in Boston, USA, between 29 July and 7 August 2020. Ad26.COV2.S was a replication-incompetent adenovirus type 26 vector expressing a prefusion-stabilized SARS-CoV-2 spike protein from the original Wuhan strain. This record comes from a study of Ad26.COV2.S vaccination and SARS-CoV-2 variants (dated by TCRdb to the early 2020s). Turning to the overall study: Donors in the vaccine arm were drawn from COV1001, a multicentre, randomized, double-blind, placebo-controlled phase I-IIa trial testing Ad26.COV2.S in healthy adults. Dosing of Ad26.COV2.S was intramuscular, at either 5x10^10 or 1x10^11 viral particles, delivered as one shot or as two shots spaced 56 days apart. TCRbeta repertoire sequencing was used to assess the specificity and breadth of SARS-CoV-2-reactive T cell receptors after Ad26.COV2.S vaccination. A total of about 30 samples were included in the TCR-sequenced set, comprising around 19 Ad26.COV2.S vaccine recipients, 5 placebo recipients and 8 SARS-CoV-2 convalescent individuals. Participants in the trial were split at random into five groups of five each, receiving low-dose or high-dose Ad26.COV2.S once or twice, or else placebo on both occasions. Throughout the experiments and outcome assessment, investigators stayed blinded to trial group allocation.

The study at large found these results: According to the authors, total T cell responses may have been underestimated by the TCR breadth and depth analyses. Comparing responses between vaccine doses or regimens was not something the study was powered to do. Compared with placebo recipients, Ad26.COV2.S recipients showed higher spike-specific TCR breadth (P = 0.0014). After vaccination, spike-specific CD8+ and CD4+ T cell responses were reported to show substantial breadth. Vaccine and placebo recipients had similar non-spike TCR breadth, a finding consistent with the vaccine containing only spike.

From the germline V gene, CDR1 is MDHEN and CDR2 is SYDVKM. The CDR3 goes from the cysteine to the phenylalanine over 18 residues. CDR3 DNA only is kept here, 54 bases in frame from base 1. The junction carries 22 bases between V and J, which are trimmed by 6 bases and 0 bases respectively. The rearrangement combines TRBV28 with TRBJ2-3; tentative D gene TRBD1, with 7 bases matching. Specimen: peripheral blood, collected in a trial of Ad26.COV2.S vaccine versus placebo. The clonotype comes from a person between 18 and 65 years old who received the Ad26.COV2.S COVID-19 vaccine or a placebo. The nucleotide sequence reads TGTGCCAGCAGCTACTCGACTCCGACAGGGAGGAGCACAGATACGCAGTATTTT. Translated, it gives CASSYSTPTGRSTDTQYF.